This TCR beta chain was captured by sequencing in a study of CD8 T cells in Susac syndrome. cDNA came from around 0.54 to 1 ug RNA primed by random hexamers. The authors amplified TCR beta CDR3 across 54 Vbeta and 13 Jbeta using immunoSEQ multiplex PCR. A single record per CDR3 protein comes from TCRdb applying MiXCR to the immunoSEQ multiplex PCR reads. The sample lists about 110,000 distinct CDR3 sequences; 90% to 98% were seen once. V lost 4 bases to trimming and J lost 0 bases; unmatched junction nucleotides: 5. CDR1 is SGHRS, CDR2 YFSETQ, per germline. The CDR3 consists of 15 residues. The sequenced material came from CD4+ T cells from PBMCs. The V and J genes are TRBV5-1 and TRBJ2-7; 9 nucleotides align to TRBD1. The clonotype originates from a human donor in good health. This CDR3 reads CASSIGQGSSYEQYF. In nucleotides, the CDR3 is TGCGCCAGCAGCATCGGACAGGGGTCCTCCTACGAGCAGTACTTC. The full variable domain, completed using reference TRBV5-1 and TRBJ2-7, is KAGVTQTPRYLIKTRGQQVTLSCSPISGHRSVSWYQQTPGQGLQFLFEYFSETQRNKGNFPGRFSGRQFSNSRSEMNVSTLELGDSALYLCASSIGQGSSYEQYFGPGTRLTVT.